Shown below are 5 T cell receptor beta chains from a single sample sequenced in a study of siplizumab effects on memory and regulatory T cells. Some clones are missing from TCRdb's copy, which holds only in-frame ones; the method was immunoSEQ multiplex PCR. The data contain approximately 60,000 clones, around 96% of them singletons. The material sequenced was naive CD8+ T cells sorted from blood. These receptors were taken from a human donor in good health.

The gene calls are TRBV4-1 and TRBJ1-3; perhaps TRBD1 as D (5 bases). This CDR3 is 15 amino acids long. Trimming cost V 0 bases and J 4 bases, with 10 bases left between them. CDR1 and CDR2 (germline): MGHRA, YSYEKL. The CDR3 DNA reads TGCGCCAGCAGCCAAGACCAGGGTTCGGGAAACACCATATATTTT. Translating gives CASSQDQGSGNTIYF.

In regard to this clone: Other DNA variants within this sample encode the same CDR3. The V gene is TRBV9, the J gene TRBJ1-1, with D maybe TRBD1 (5 bases). The CDR3 has 13 amino acids. Germline CDR1 is SGDLS and CDR2 is YYNGEE. Between the trimmed V and J ends, which lost 0 bases and 4 bases, there was a span of 7 bases. CDR3 region: CASSVDRGTEAFF. In DNA form, the CDR3 reads TGTGCCAGCAGCGTAGATAGGGGCACTGAAGCTTTCTTT.

The chain links TRBV30 to TRBJ1-2, with 8 nucleotides matching TRBD1. Germline V gene sequence: CDR1 GTSNPN, CDR2 SVGIG (reference sequence). Losses at the gene ends were 4 bases for V and 7 bases for J; bases not matched to a gene: 8. The CDR3 contains 13 residues. In DNA form, the CDR3 reads TGTGCCTGGACCGCAGGGGGCAGGGGTGGCTACACCTTC. It codes for CAWTAGGRGGYTF.

The gene calls are TRBV28 and TRBJ2-1, with TRBD1 matching 10 bases. The V gene's germline CDR1 is MDHEN and CDR2 SYDVKM. The CDR3 is 14 amino acids. Trimming at V came to 4 bases and at J to 9 bases, leaving 6 bases not matched to a gene. CDR3 loop: CASSYGTGDGEQFF. The DNA of the CDR3 is TGTGCCAGCAGTTATGGGACAGGGGACGGTGAGCAGTTCTTC. The whole variable domain, filled in from reference TRBV28 and TRBJ2-1, reads DVKVTQSSRYLVKRTGEKVFLECVQDMDHENMFWYRQDPGLGLRLIYFSYDVKMKEKGDIPEGYSVSREKKERFSLILESASTNQTSMYLCASSYGTGDGEQFFGPGTRLTVL.

This chain links TRBV4-3 with TRBJ2-1, with a possible D match to TRBD1 (6 bases). The V end was cut by 0 bases, the J end by 4 bases, with 10 bases between. This CDR3 has 15 amino acids. Germline CDR1 is LGHNA and CDR2 is YSLEER. The CDR3 coding sequence is TGCGCCAGCAGCCAAGATCGGACAGATTACAATGAGCAGTTCTTC. It yields the protein CASSQDRTDYNEQFF.